Sequencing of this TCR beta chain was carried out in a study of shared clonotypes between healthy human individuals. Study summary: A donor's plate count was three for CD4 naive and three for CD4 memory; CD8 naive had two and CD8 memory one.

CD8 cells classed as naive were CD45RO-negative and positively selected for CCR7, excluding terminally differentiated effector memory CD45RA+ cells. Assay: immunoSEQ multiplex PCR; the TCRdb copy retains only in-frame clones and omits some. The table has about 2.1 million clones, around 95% seen once. The V segment lost 4 bases and the J segment 4 bases; nucleotides outside the gene matches: 5. CDR3 length: 15 amino acids. CDR1 and CDR2 from the germline V gene are SGHRS and YFSETQ. The chain combines TRBV5-1 with TRBJ1-1; 12 positions agree with TRBD1. Source material: naive CD8+ T cells from PBMCs. The sequence derives from a young man in good health. Some clones in this sample may be carry-over from other donors' samples. CDR3 in amino acids: CASSLGQGATTEAFF. The CDR3 DNA follows: TGCGCCAGCAGCCTGGGACAGGGGGCGACCACTGAAGCTTTCTTT.